The next 19 T cell receptor beta chains were all read from a single sample in a study of cytomegalovirus exposure and HLA in healthy donors (TCRdb year 2017). Library generation was performed with the immunoSEQ multiplex PCR assay. TCRdb holds this immuneACCESS table with in-frame rearrangements only. Some clones are missing; in checked studies, unresolved V genes explain under half, and the rest has no known cause. In all, the sample holds 200,000 or so clones, and roughly 80% of those were seen once. The biggest ten clones account for around 5.6% of the sample. Source material: PBMCs. All receptors derive from a woman under 30 in good health and CMV-seronegative.

This clone appeared a few times. The V and J genes are TRBV10-1 and TRBJ2-2; D gene uncertain. The germline V gene has CDR1 WNHNN and CDR2 SYGVQD (reference sequence). This CDR3 has 15 residues. V gave up 4 bases and J gave up 1 base, with 10 bases separating them. CDR3 loop: CASSAVRGNTGELFF. CDR3 sequence (DNA): TGCGCCAGCAGTGCGGTGCGAGGGAACACCGGGGAGCTGTTTTTT.

Only one count was recorded for this clone. The chain uses TRBV29-1 and TRBJ2-7; 8 nucleotides line up with TRBD1. The CDR3 is 10 residues long. Germline CDR1 and CDR2: SQVTM and ANQGSEA. V was pared by 3 bases and J by 11 bases, with 3 bases of the junction left unmatched. Here the CDR3 reads CSVDAQGEYF. CDR3 coding DNA: TGCAGCGTTGACGCACAGGGGGAGTACTTC.

This rearrangement joins TRBV18 to TRBJ2-7; D is possibly TRBD2 (5 bases). V was clipped by 1 base and J by 3 bases, with 13 bases between them. Germline-derived CDR1 and CDR2 are KGHSH and LQKENI. The CDR3 runs 15 residues. CDR3 in amino acids: CASSPRVLGDYEQYF. The CDR3 nucleotides are TGTGCCAGCTCACCACGAGTTTTGGGAGACTACGAGCAGTACTTC.

The chain uses TRBV4-2 and TRBJ2-6, with D unclear. Deletions cut 1 base from V and 0 bases from J, with 13 bases between. Germline CDR1 and CDR2: LGHNA and YNFKEQ. This CDR3 comprises 18 residues. CDR3 residues: CASSQGMDGFSGANVLTF. The CDR3 DNA reads as TGTGCCAGCAGCCAAGGAATGGACGGGTTCTCTGGGGCCAACGTCCTGACTTTC.

The chain is built from TRBV18 and TRBJ1-6, with 8 bases that match TRBD1. Trimming removed 3 bases from V and 8 bases from J; junction bases left unmatched: 6. The germline gives CDR1 KGHSH, CDR2 LQKENI. This CDR3 region has 15 residues. The CDR3 sequence is CASSPSQGVDSPLHF. The CDR3 DNA reads TGTGCCAGCTCACCGTCACAGGGGGTTGATTCACCCCTCCACTTT.

In its sample, this clone was seen a few times. This chain connects TRBV30 to TRBJ2-5; a possible D gene is TRBD1 (6 bases). Germline CDR1 reads GTSNPN; CDR2 reads SVGIG (reference sequence). V was clipped by 7 bases and J by 4 bases, with 19 bases between them. The CDR3 has 14 residues. The CDR3 is CASGARVGSETQYF. The DNA of the CDR3 is TGTGCCTCAGGGGCCCGGGTGGGGTCAGAGACCCAGTACTTC.

V and J are TRBV6-1 and TRBJ2-5; 10 nucleotides match TRBD1. The CDR3 spans 14 residues. CDR1 and CDR2 (germline): MNHNS, SASEGT. With 4 bases clipped from V and 5 bases from J, the junction kept 4 bases outside the gene matches. CDR3 in DNA: TGTGCCAGCAGTGTCGGGGGACAGGGGGAGACCCAGTACTTC. This translates into CASSVGGQGETQYF.

The V gene is TRBV29-1, the J gene TRBJ2-5; possible D gene TRBD2, 7 bases. This CDR3 has 13 residues. V was clipped by 6 bases and J by 4 bases, with 15 bases between them. Germline V gene sequence: CDR1 SQVTM, CDR2 ANQGSEA. This chain's CDR3 is CSVPQGGRETQYF. For the CDR3, the DNA is TGCAGCGTCCCACAGGGAGGGCGAGAGACCCAGTACTTC.

The chain couples TRBV21-1 to TRBJ2-3. TRBV21-1 is given as a pseudogene. CDR3 length equals 13 residues. The DNA of the CDR3 is TGTGCCAGCAGCAAAGCCGACCGTGATACGCAGTATTTT. Amino acid sequence: CASSKADRDTQYF.

The V call is TRBV5-4, the J call TRBJ1-3; D uncertain. Between the trimmed V and J ends, which lost 0 bases and 4 bases, there was a span of 8 bases. The germline gives CDR1 SGHNT, CDR2 YYREEE (reference sequence). The CDR3 loop spans 14 amino acids. CDR3 sequence: CASSLVGLGNTIYF. The CDR3 DNA follows: TGTGCCAGCAGCTTGGTAGGGCTCGGAAACACCATATATTTT.

For the CDR3, the DNA is TGTGCCAGCTCACCATCGACTACACAGCGGGAGCAGTACTTC. Translation: CASSPSTTQREQYF. V and J are TRBV18 and TRBJ2-7, with D perhaps matching TRBD2 (5 bases). CDR3 size: 14 residues. Germline CDR1 reads KGHSH; CDR2 reads LQKENI. Trimming left V 2 bases short and J 7 bases short, with 15 bases between.

The chain joins TRBV19 to TRBJ2-1; the D call may be TRBD1 or TRBD2 (7 bases each). The germline gives CDR1 LNHDA, CDR2 SQIVND (reference sequence). V lost 4 bases and J lost 8, with 15 bases in between. The CDR3 consists of 14 residues. CDR3 residues: CASSTQGGRDEQFF. The CDR3 DNA sequence: TGTGCCAGTAGTACCCAGGGGGGGCGGGATGAGCAGTTCTTC.

The chain has TRBV4-1 and TRBJ2-3; D is possibly TRBD2 (5 bases). The CDR3 has 15 amino acids. Trimming stripped 6 bases from V and 0 bases from J, with 13 bases between. The germline CDR1 and CDR2 sequences are MGHRA and YSYEKL. The CDR3 reads CASSLAGPSTDTQYF. In nucleotides, the CDR3 is TGCGCCAGCAGTCTTGCGGGCCCTAGCACAGATACGCAGTATTTT.

This chain connects TRBV6-1 to TRBJ1-2; TRBD1 might be the D (6 bases). Trimming shortened V by 2 bases and J by 4 bases, and 17 bases separated the two germline ends. Germline V lookup: CDR1 MNHNS, CDR2 SASEGT. The CDR3 totals 16 residues. CDR3 sequence: CASSEMGQGTSYGYTF. The DNA for the CDR3 is TGTGCCAGCAGTGAAATGGGCCAGGGGACCAGCTATGGCTACACCTTC.

The V call is TRBV6-4, the J call TRBJ2-7, with 9 bases identical to TRBD2. The J segment lost 4 bases and the V segment lost 1 base, leaving 2 bases of the junction unmatched. The CDR3 has 14 amino acids. Germline assignment: CDR1 MRHNA and CDR2 SNTAGT. This CDR3 is CASSDFSGSYEQYF. CDR3 sequence (DNA): TGTGCCAGCAGTGACTTTAGCGGGAGTTACGAGCAGTACTTC.

CDR3 residues: CASSVQGADTEAFF. CDR3 in DNA: TGTGCCAGCAGTGTACAGGGGGCTGACACTGAAGCTTTCTTT. The chain has TRBV2 and TRBJ1-1; 9 positions match TRBD1. CDR3 length: 14 residues. V lost 4 bases and J lost 3; bases outside the gene matches: 3. Germline V gene data show CDR1 as SNHLY and CDR2 as FYNNEI.

This chain uses TRBV11-2 with TRBJ2-3; D gene uncertain. Germline CDR1 reads SGHAT; CDR2 reads FQNNGV. V was pared by 5 bases and J by 0 bases, with 15 bases between. The CDR3 totals 16 residues. The CDR3 nucleotides are TGTGCCAGCAGCCGACTGGGCGTGATTAGCACAGATACGCAGTATTTT. Its translation: CASSRLGVISTDTQYF.

The rearrangement joins TRBV2 to TRBJ2-3; the match to TRBD1 covers 7 bases. This CDR3 spans 13 amino acids. The ends lost 8 bases at V and 0 bases at J; junction bases unmatched: 2. Germline loops: CDR1 SNHLY, CDR2 FYNNEI. Here the CDR3 reads CASLGQSTDTQYF. CDR3 nucleotides: TGTGCCAGCCTGGGACAGAGCACAGATACGCAGTATTTT.

The chain joins TRBV2 to TRBJ2-1; D ambiguous. The V and J ends lost 8 bases and 1 base respectively, with 18 bases between them. Germline V gene sequence: CDR1 SNHLY, CDR2 FYNNEI. The CDR3 contains 16 residues. This CDR3 is CASLPPRQYSYNEQFF. The CDR3 nucleotides are TGTGCCAGCCTCCCTCCCAGGCAGTATTCCTACAATGAGCAGTTCTTC. The variable domain in full, with the rest retrieved from reference TRBV2 and TRBJ2-1, is EPEVTQTPSHQVTQMGQEVILRCVPISNHLYFYWYRQILGQKVEFLVSFYNNEISEKSEIFDDQFSVERPDGSNFTLKIRSTKLEDSAMYFCASLPPRQYSYNEQFFGPGTRLTVL.